The source of this T cell receptor beta chain is a study of T-cell reconstitution after alpha-beta-depleted transplantation in children. This CDR3 region has 15 residues. Germline loops: CDR1 LGHNA, CDR2 YNFKEQ. With 4 bases removed from V and 7 bases from J, the gap between germline ends came to 20 bases. TCRbeta library preparation incorporated unique molecular identifiers. TCRdb reprocessed the PCR reads with MiXCR, giving one entry per CDR3 protein. The sample consists of about 540,000 distinct CDR3 sequences, about 16% of them appearing once. Specimen: PBMCs from the stem cell graft donor, collected from the stem cell graft. J is TRBJ2-7 and V is TRBV4-2, with no clear D. The receptor's source is a human donor who donated a stem cell graft to a child with acute lymphoblastic leukemia. The CDR3 region is CASSPEPLSAEEQYF. CDR3 DNA: TGTGCCAGCAGCCCAGAGCCCCTCTCCGCGGAGGAGCAGTACTTC.